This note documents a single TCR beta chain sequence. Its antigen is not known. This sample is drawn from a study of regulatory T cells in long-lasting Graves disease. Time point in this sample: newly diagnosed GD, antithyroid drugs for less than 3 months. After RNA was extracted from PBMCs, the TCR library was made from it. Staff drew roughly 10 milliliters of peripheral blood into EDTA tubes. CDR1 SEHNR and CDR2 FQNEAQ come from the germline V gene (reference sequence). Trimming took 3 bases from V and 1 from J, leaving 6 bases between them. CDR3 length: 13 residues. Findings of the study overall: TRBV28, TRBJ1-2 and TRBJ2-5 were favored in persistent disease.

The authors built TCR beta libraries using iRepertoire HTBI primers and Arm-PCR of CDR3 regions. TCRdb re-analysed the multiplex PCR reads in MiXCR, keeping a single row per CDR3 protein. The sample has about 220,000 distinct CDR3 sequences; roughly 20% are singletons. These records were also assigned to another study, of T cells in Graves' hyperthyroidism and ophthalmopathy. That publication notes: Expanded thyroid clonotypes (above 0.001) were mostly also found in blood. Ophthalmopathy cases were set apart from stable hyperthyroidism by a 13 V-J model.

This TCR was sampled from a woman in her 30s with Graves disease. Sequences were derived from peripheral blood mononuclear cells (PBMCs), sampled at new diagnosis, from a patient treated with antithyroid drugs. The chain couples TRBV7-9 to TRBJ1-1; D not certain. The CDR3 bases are TGTGCCAGCAGCTTCGCAGCGAACACTGAAGCTTTCTTT. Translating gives CASSFAANTEAFF.